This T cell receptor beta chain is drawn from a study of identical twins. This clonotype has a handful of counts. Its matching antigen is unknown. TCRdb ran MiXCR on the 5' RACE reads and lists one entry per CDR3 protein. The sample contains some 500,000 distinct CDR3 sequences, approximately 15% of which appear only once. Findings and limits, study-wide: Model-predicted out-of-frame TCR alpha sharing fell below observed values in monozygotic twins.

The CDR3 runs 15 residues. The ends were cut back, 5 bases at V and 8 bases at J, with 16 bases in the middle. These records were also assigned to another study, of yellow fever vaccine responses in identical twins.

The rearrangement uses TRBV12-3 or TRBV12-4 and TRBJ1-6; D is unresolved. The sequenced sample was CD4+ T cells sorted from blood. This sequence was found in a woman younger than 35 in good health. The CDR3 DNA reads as TGTGCCAGCAGTCCCCGCGAGGGATGGGATTCACCCCTCCACTTT. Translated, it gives CASSPREGWDSPLHF.